A selection of T cell receptor beta chains follows, all from one sample in a study of OX40 agonist ivuxolimab in advanced cancers. TCRdb's table, derived via immunoSEQ multiplex PCR, lists solely in-frame clones and lacks some. In the table there are 15,000 or so clones, 91% of which are singletons. The starting material was CD4+ or CD8+ T cells sorted from blood, obtained in a trial of the OX40 agonist ivuxolimab. Receptor source: an adult with an advanced solid tumor such as melanoma, head and neck, liver or kidney cancer. Each CDR3 is given with its conserved first and last residue. The D gene is left open where the match is weak. Clone size appears in some rows only: once, few, many, or a class for an expanded clone.

J gene: TRBJ2-3; clone size: NA; V gene: TRBV9; D gene: TRBD2; CDR3 DNA: TGTGCCAGCGGGGCTAGCGGAACCTTCACAGATACGCAGTATTTT; CDR3 protein: CASGASGTFTDTQYF
J gene: TRBJ1-1; clone size: NA; V gene: TRBV6-5; D gene: TRBD1; CDR3 DNA: TGTGCCAGCAGTTACGGGTCGACAGGGGGCGTCGCTGAAGCTTTCTTT; CDR3 protein: CASSYGSTGGVAEAFF
J gene: TRBJ1-1; clone size: NA; V gene: TRBV5-1; D gene: NA; CDR3 DNA: TGCGCCAGCAGCGAGCTTCCCCCGGGGACTGAAGCTTTCTTT; CDR3 protein: CASSELPPGTEAFF
J gene: TRBJ1-2; clone size: NA; V gene: TRBV7-9; D gene: NA; CDR3 DNA: TGTGCCAGCAGCCACACGGGAGCGGATGGCTACACCTTC; CDR3 protein: CASSHTGADGYTF
J gene: TRBJ2-1; clone size: NA; V gene: TRBV4-1; D gene: NA; CDR3 DNA: TGCGCCAGCAGCCAAGATGGTGGGGAGCAGTTCTTC; CDR3 protein: CASSQDGGEQFF
J gene: TRBJ2-1; clone size: NA; V gene: TRBV19; D gene: NA; CDR3 DNA: TGTGCCAGTAGTCAATCGGCCTCCTACAATGAGCAGTTCTTC; CDR3 protein: CASSQSASYNEQFF
J gene: TRBJ2-1; clone size: NA; V gene: TRBV11-2; D gene: TRBD2; CDR3 DNA: TGTGCCAGCAGCTTAGGGTCTAGCGGGAGGTCCTACAATGAGCAGTTCTTC; CDR3 protein: CASSLGSSGRSYNEQFF
J gene: TRBJ2-7; clone size: NA; V gene: TRBV19; D gene: TRBD1; CDR3 DNA: TGTGCCAGTAGTATCGGTGGGACAGGAACATCCTACGAGCAGTACTTC; CDR3 protein: CASSIGGTGTSYEQYF
J gene: TRBJ1-2; clone size: NA; V gene: TRBV6-5; D gene: TRBD1; CDR3 DNA: TGTGCCAGCAGACCCCCGGGACAGCTCTATGGCTACACCTTC; CDR3 protein: CASRPPGQLYGYTF
J gene: TRBJ2-7; clone size: NA; V gene: TRBV9; D gene: NA; CDR3 DNA: TGTGCCAGCAGCAGTACAGGGTACGAGCAGTACTTC; CDR3 protein: CASSSTGYEQYF
J gene: TRBJ1-3; clone size: NA; V gene: TRBV9; D gene: NA; CDR3 DNA: TGTGCCAGCTCCCCGGGAGGGTCTGGAAACACCATATATTTT; CDR3 protein: CASSPGGSGNTIYF
J gene: TRBJ2-7; clone size: few; V gene: TRBV27; D gene: TRBD1; CDR3 DNA: TGTGCCAGCAGTTTAATCAGGGGGGAGCAGTACTTC; CDR3 protein: CASSLIRGEQYF
J gene: TRBJ2-7; clone size: NA; V gene: TRBV7-9; D gene: NA; CDR3 DNA: TGTGCCAGCAGCGTAGGGGGGAATGGTTTCTACGAGCAGTACTTC; CDR3 protein: CASSVGGNGFYEQYF
J gene: TRBJ2-7; clone size: NA; V gene: TRBV16; D gene: TRBD2; CDR3 DNA: TGTGCCAGCAGCCAATCGTTAGTGGGACTAGCAAATTCCGAGCAGTACTTC; CDR3 protein: CASSQSLVGLANSEQYF
J gene: TRBJ2-5; clone size: NA; V gene: TRBV6-5; D gene: NA; CDR3 DNA: TGTGCCAGCAGTTACTCTGTAGGACGGCCAGAGACCCAGTACTTC; CDR3 protein: CASSYSVGRPETQYF
J gene: TRBJ1-5; clone size: once; V gene: TRBV19; D gene: NA; CDR3 DNA: TGTGCCAGTAGTATTGCTATGGGGGGCCCAAATCAGCCCCAGCATTTT; CDR3 protein: CASSIAMGGPNQPQHF
J gene: TRBJ2-3; clone size: NA; V gene: TRBV5-1; D gene: NA; CDR3 DNA: TGCGCCAGCAGCTTGATCTCGGCGCAGCCTACAGATACGCAGTATTTT; CDR3 protein: CASSLISAQPTDTQYF
J gene: TRBJ1-5; clone size: medium-sized; V gene: TRBV10-3; D gene: TRBD1; CDR3 DNA: TGTGCCATCGGGACAGGGGATTCCAATCAGCCCCAGCATTTT; CDR3 protein: CAIGTGDSNQPQHF
J gene: TRBJ2-1; clone size: medium-sized; V gene: TRBV5-1; D gene: NA; CDR3 DNA: TGCGCCAGCAGCTTGAGTGGCGGGGATGAGCAGTTCTTC; CDR3 protein: CASSLSGGDEQFF
J gene: TRBJ2-1; clone size: NA; V gene: TRBV11-2; D gene: NA; CDR3 DNA: TGTGCCAGCAGCCCGGGGCAGCCCAATGAGCAGTTCTTC; CDR3 protein: CASSPGQPNEQFF
J gene: TRBJ2-7; clone size: NA; V gene: TRBV29-1; D gene: TRBD2; CDR3 DNA: TGCAGCGTCGCCGGGACTAGCGGGAGGGCTAGCTCCTACGAGCAGTACTTC; CDR3 protein: CSVAGTSGRASSYEQYF